This passage covers 17 T cell receptor beta chains from one sample sequenced in a study of T cells in women clearing cervical HPV infection. TCRdb's copy holds only in-frame clones and misses some; the assay was immunoSEQ multiplex PCR. This sample lists some 24,000 clones; its ten largest clones have around 7.2%. Input material: blood buffy coat. The receptor set was obtained from a woman aged 18-70 years with a cervical HPV16 infection that either progressed to CIN3+ or cleared (not recorded which).

Notes on this clone: The read terminates 3 residues ahead of where the CDR3 ends, so the germline J gene completes it. The chain combines TRBV19 with TRBJ2-5; TRBD1 agrees at 7 bases. This CDR3 is 15 amino acids long. V dropped 5 bases and J dropped 5; count of bases not matched to a gene: 11. Germline CDR1 LNHDA, CDR2 SQIVND (reference sequence). CDR3 DNA, as far as it was read: TGTGCCAGTAGTCCTCCGGACAGGTCCAAGGAGACC. Translating it yields CASSPPDRSKET. The whole CDR3 protein reads CASSPPDRSKETQYF. The whole variable domain, filled in from reference TRBV19 and TRBJ2-5, reads DGGITQSPKYLFRKEGQNVTLSCEQNLNHDAMYWYRQDPGQGLRLIYYSQIVNDFQKGDIAEGYSVSREKKESFPLTVTSAQKNPTAFYLCASSPPDRSKETQYFGPGTRLLVL.

Of note for this clone: The read finishes 3 residues shy of the CDR3 end, and the germline J gene is used to complete it. The chain joins TRBV4-1 to TRBJ1-1, with D hard to call. Per the germline V gene, CDR1 is MGHRA and CDR2 is YSYEKL. The CDR3 consists of 15 residues. Partial CDR3 DNA: TGCGCCAGCAGCCCTCCCGCGGCAGCGGACTCGGTA. It encodes CASSPPAAADSV. The full-length CDR3 reads as CASSPPAAADSVAFF.

Worth noting for this clone: With the read ending 3 residues before the CDR3 end, the germline J gene is used to fill in that end. V is TRBV30 and J is TRBJ1-2; 9 bases fit TRBD1. CDR1 and CDR2 (germline): GTSNPN, SVGIG (reference sequence). The CDR3 length is 14 residues. V lost 3 bases to trimming and J lost 4 bases; unmatched junction nucleotides: 6. The sequenced part of the CDR3 DNA is TGTGCCTGGAGGGGGACAGGGAGGGGCTATGGC. Its protein product is CAWRGTGRGYG. The CDR3 reads in full as CAWRGTGRGYGYTF.

The part of the CDR3 DNA that was read is TGTGCCAGCAGCTTTTACAGGGGTCCCTACGAG. This sequence encodes CASSFYRGPYE. The entire CDR3 protein is CASSFYRGPYEQYF. The chain links TRBV11-2 to TRBJ2-7; 7 positions agree with TRBD1. The sequenced fragment ends 3 residues before the CDR3 boundary, so the rest is inferred from the germline J gene. The germline CDR1 and CDR2 sequences are SGHAT and FQNNGV. The trim removed 3 bases at V and 2 bases at J, leaving 4 bases unmatched. The CDR3 spans 14 residues.

On this clone: The read ends 3 residues before the CDR3 terminus; that terminus is restored from the germline J gene. Within the sample, other DNA sequences also encode this same CDR3. The chain uses TRBV18 and TRBJ1-3, with D maybe TRBD1 (5 bases). This CDR3 contains 14 residues. V gave up 5 bases and J gave up 8 bases, with 16 bases separating them. Germline assignment: CDR1 KGHSH and CDR2 LQKENI. The CDR3 here is CASSSTAGGDTIYF. The part of the CDR3 DNA that was read is TGTGCCAGCTCATCCACGGCCGGGGGAGACACC.

As regards this clone: Read sequence stops 3 residues before the CDR3 end, and the germline J gene provides the missing end. The V call is TRBV7-2, the J call TRBJ2-7; D is undetermined. CDR1 and CDR2 (germline): SGHTA, FQGNSA. The CDR3 contains 14 residues. V was shortened by 2 bases and J by 3 bases, with 11 bases between the two germline ends. The CDR3 sequence: CASSLPPRYYEQYF. Partial CDR3 DNA: TGTGCCAGCAGCTTACCACCGCGGTACTACGAG. Full variable domain (outside the CDR3, taken from reference TRBV7-2 and TRBJ2-7): GAGVSQSPSNKVTEKGKDVELRCDPISGHTALYWYRQSLGQGLEFLIYFQGNSAPDKSGLPSDRFSAERTGGSVSTLTIQRTQQEDSAVYLCASSLPPRYYEQYFGPGTRLTVT.

Regarding this clone: The sequence runs out 3 residues before the end of the CDR3; the remainder is reconstructed from the germline J gene. The chain employs TRBV7-2 and TRBJ2-1, with D tentatively TRBD1 (6 bases). The germline gives CDR1 SGHTA, CDR2 FQGNSA. The V and J ends lost 5 bases and 7 bases respectively, with 15 bases between them. The CDR3 extends over 14 amino acids. Incomplete CDR3 DNA: TGTGCCAGCAGCCCCCAGGACAGTAGAAATGAG. It is translated as CASSPQDSRNE. The CDR3, in full, reads CASSPQDSRNEQFF.

On this clone itself: The read halts 3 residues ahead of the CDR3 end, with the missing end drawn from the germline J gene. This chain connects TRBV5-1 to TRBJ1-2; D possibly corresponds to TRBD1 (5 bases). The CDR3 spans 14 residues. The ends were cut back, 0 bases at V and 1 base at J, with 7 bases in the middle. Germline CDR1 reads SGHRS; CDR2 reads YFSETQ. CDR3: CASSLAGRNYGYTF. Partial CDR3 DNA: TGCGCCAGCAGCTTGGCAGGGCGTAACTATGGC.

In regard to this clone: The read stops 3 residues short of the end of the CDR3; the missing end is completed from the germline J gene. The V gene is TRBV19, the J gene TRBJ2-7, with D perhaps matching TRBD2 (7 bases). Trimming cost V 3 bases and J 6 bases, with 15 bases left between them. The CDR3 is 14 amino acids. From germline, CDR1 is LNHDA and CDR2 SQIVND (reference sequence). Here the CDR3 reads CASSITQGRGEQYF. The part of the CDR3 DNA that was read is TGTGCCAGTAGTATCACCCAGGGGAGGGGCGAG.

In regard to this clone: The CDR3 extends 3 residues past the end of the read, so its final part is completed from the germline J gene. This sequence joins TRBV6-1 and TRBJ2-1; 9 bases match TRBD1. The CDR3 is made up of 15 amino acids. Germline lookup yields CDR1 MNHNS and CDR2 SASEGT. V lost 4 bases and J lost 4; bases outside the gene matches: 5. The sequenced CDR3 bases are TGTGCCAGCAGTGTACAGGGGGCTGGGTACAATGAG. Protein: CASSVQGAGYNE. The entire CDR3 reads CASSVQGAGYNEQFF.

About this clone itself: Sequencing ends 3 residues short of the CDR3 end; the germline J gene provides the rest. This rearrangement joins TRBV7-6 to TRBJ1-2; 7 bases line up with TRBD1. This CDR3 comprises 13 residues. Germline CDR1 and CDR2: SGHVS and FNYEAQ. CDR3 amino acids: CASSFTQGDDYTF. The CDR3 DNA, read in part, is TGTGCCAGCAGCTTTACCCAGGGGGACGAC. Variable domain in full (rest from reference TRBV7-6 and TRBJ1-2): GAGVSQSPRYKVTKRGQDVALRCDPISGHVSLYWYRQALGQGPEFLTYFNYEAQQDKSGLPNDRFSAERPEGSISTLTIQRTEQRDSAMYRCASSFTQGDDYTFGSGTRLTVV.

As regards this clone: The read halts 3 residues ahead of the CDR3 end, with the missing end drawn from the germline J gene. The chain recombines TRBV11-1 with TRBJ2-1, with D perhaps matching TRBD2 (6 bases). This CDR3 region has 15 residues. Trimming took 5 bases from V and 8 from J, leaving 19 bases between them. CDR1 is SGHAT, CDR2 FQDESV, per germline (reference sequence). The DNA read from the CDR3 is TGTGCCAGCAGCACTAGTCGGGGAGGCGGCGATGAG. It is translated as CASSTSRGGGDE. The full CDR3 protein is CASSTSRGGGDEQFF.

The CDR3: CASKATGTSKETQYF. The sequenced CDR3 bases are TGTGCCAGTAAAGCCACCGGGACTAGTAAAGAGACC. This chain joins TRBV19 and TRBJ2-5, with TRBD2 identical over 8 bases. The DNA ends 3 residues before the CDR3 does, and the rest of the CDR3 is filled in from the germline J gene. Germline V gives CDR1 LNHDA, CDR2 SQIVND (reference sequence). CDR3 size: 15 residues. The J segment lost 3 bases and the V segment lost 7 bases, leaving 10 bases of the junction unmatched.

Its frequency marks this clone as medium-sized (0.01 to 0.1%). Sequencing ends 3 residues short of the CDR3 end; the germline J gene provides the rest. This chain links TRBV18 with TRBJ2-1; D not certain. The germline gives CDR1 KGHSH, CDR2 LQKENI. This CDR3 region has 17 residues. Trimming cost V 4 bases and J 3 bases, with 19 bases left between them. CDR3 sequence reads: CASSQNSATSGYNEQFF. CDR3 bases read: TGTGCCAGCTCACAGAACTCAGCAACCTCGGGCTACAATGAG.

Remarks on this clone: Read sequence stops 3 residues before the CDR3 end, and the germline J gene provides the missing end. The J gene is TRBJ2-1, the V gene TRBV18, with a possible D match to TRBD1 (5 bases). The CDR3 has 16 amino acids. Trimming removed 3 bases at V and 1 base at J, with 13 bases between. The germline gives CDR1 KGHSH, CDR2 LQKENI. CDR3 in amino acids: CASSPQGSGSYNEQFF. Incomplete CDR3 DNA: TGTGCCAGCTCACCTCAGGGAAGTGGGTCCTACAATGAG.

In the case of this clone: The DNA ends 3 residues before the CDR3 does, and the rest of the CDR3 is filled in from the germline J gene. Other DNA sequences within the sample encode an identical CDR3. V is TRBV7-9 and J is TRBJ1-1; 10 nucleotides agree with TRBD1. In germline, CDR1 is SEHNR, CDR2 FQNEAQ (reference sequence). The CDR3 covers 15 residues. CDR3 amino acids: CASSLGTGVIETAFF. The CDR3 DNA, read in part, is TGTGCCAGCAGCTTGGGGACAGGGGTTATAGAGACA.

With respect to this clone: The CDR3 is cut off 3 residues early in the read; its end comes from the germline J gene. The chain joins TRBV6-2 or TRBV6-3 to TRBJ1-5; a possible D gene is TRBD1 (5 bases). This CDR3 is 17 amino acids long. Germline CDR1 and CDR2: MNHEY and SVGEGT. V lost 6 bases to trimming and J lost 0 bases, with 18 bases between them. Incomplete CDR3 DNA: TGTGCCAGCAGAGGAGCTAAGGACATTTATAGCAATCAGCCC. Amino acid sequence: CASRGAKDIYSNQP. The full-length CDR3 reads as CASRGAKDIYSNQPQHF.